Below are 24 T cell receptor beta chains sequenced from a single sample in a study of T cells in localized non-small cell lung cancer. Measured with immunoSEQ multiplex PCR; TCRdb has only the in-frame clones, and not every one. This sample has over 20,000 clones, with 92% found just once. The input for sequencing was peripheral blood, taken before any cancer treatment. These receptors were taken from a man aged 40-75 years with stage III squamous cell lung carcinoma.

The chain links TRBV5-5 to TRBJ1-5; 7 bases fit TRBD1. The germline gives CDR1 SGHKS, CDR2 YYEKEE (reference sequence). V shed 4 bases, J shed 7 bases, and the junction held 17 bases outside the gene matches. The CDR3 is 17 residues long. This chain's CDR3 is CASSNQQGTLDEQPQHF. In nucleotides, the CDR3 is TGTGCCAGCAGCAATCAACAGGGGACCTTGGATGAACAGCCCCAGCATTTT.

J is TRBJ2-1 and V is TRBV30; D may be TRBD2 (6 bases). Trimming pared 2 bases from V and 7 bases from J, leaving 15 bases between. The CDR3 contains 14 residues. Germline CDR1 reads GTSNPN; CDR2 reads SVGIG (reference sequence). This CDR3 is CAWSRDTGRNEQFF. CDR3 sequence (DNA): TGTGCCTGGAGTCGAGACACGGGGAGGAATGAGCAGTTCTTC.

This clone has a single count. The gene calls are TRBV28 and TRBJ1-5; TRBD1 aligns across 7 bases. The germline CDR1 and CDR2 sequences are MDHEN and SYDVKM. The CDR3 spans 15 residues. Germline trimming cut 4 bases from V and 3 bases from J; bases unmatched to any gene: 6. CDR3: CASSSPDRLNQPQHF. The CDR3 DNA reads TGTGCCAGCAGTTCGCCGGACAGGCTCAATCAGCCCCAGCATTTT.

The J gene is TRBJ2-5, the V gene TRBV2; D gene unclear. This CDR3 spans 15 amino acids. Germline V CDR1 and CDR2: SNHLY, FYNNEI. Trimming left V 1 base short and J 1 base short, with 10 bases between. This CDR3 is CASSEGPLSQETQYF. The CDR3 DNA reads TGTGCCAGCAGTGAAGGGCCACTAAGCCAAGAGACCCAGTACTTC.

The V gene is TRBV12-5, the J gene TRBJ2-5, with D perhaps TRBD2 (6 bases). V was pared by 6 bases and J by 2 bases, with 10 bases between. The CDR3 is 13 residues long. Per the germline V gene, CDR1 is LGHNT and CDR2 is FRNRAP. DNA of the CDR3: TGTGCTAGTGGGGAGGGTCAACAAGAGACCCAGTACTTC. This codes for CASGEGQQETQYF.

The chain couples TRBV4-2 to TRBJ2-7; no reliable D call. CDR1 LGHNA and CDR2 YNFKEQ come from the germline V gene. Trimming removed 0 bases at V and 3 bases at J, with 15 bases between. This CDR3 comprises 16 residues. CDR3 in DNA: TGTGCCAGCAGCCAAGATCCGGCGGCAGCAAGCTACGAGCAGTACTTC. It encodes CASSQDPAAASYEQYF.

This chain joins TRBV6-1 and TRBJ1-2; D might be TRBD1 (6 bases). The CDR3 loop spans 14 amino acids. Germline V gene data show CDR1 as MNHNS and CDR2 as SASEGT. Trimming pared 2 bases from V and 7 bases from J, leaving 14 bases between. This chain's CDR3 is CASSESTGNGGYTF. CDR3 DNA sequence: TGTGCCAGCAGTGAAAGCACAGGGAATGGTGGCTACACCTTC.

This chain uses TRBV27 with TRBJ1-1; D gene unclear. Germline V gene data show CDR1 as MNHEY and CDR2 as SMNVEV (reference sequence). The length of the CDR3 is 13 residues. V was trimmed by 2 bases and J by 4 bases, leaving 8 bases between them. The CDR3 sequence is CASSLSRGTEAFF. CDR3 nucleotide sequence: TGTGCCAGCAGTTTAAGTCGGGGCACTGAAGCTTTCTTT.

This chain connects TRBV11-1 to TRBJ1-2, with D unclear. V lost 1 base to trimming and J lost 7 bases, with 13 bases between them. CDR3 length: 14 amino acids. Germline CDR1 and CDR2: SGHAT and FQDESV (reference sequence). In DNA form, the CDR3 reads TGTGCCAGCAGCTTAGACACAGTATCGGGTGGCTACACCTTC. Its translation is CASSLDTVSGGYTF.

This sequence joins TRBV19 and TRBJ2-2, with TRBD1 matching over 7 bases. V was pared by 1 base and J by 1 base, with 3 bases of the junction left unmatched. This CDR3 is 16 amino acids long. CDR1 and CDR2 (germline): LNHDA, SQIVND (reference sequence). The CDR3 sequence: CASSIGGTVNTGELFF. CDR3 DNA: TGTGCCAGTAGTATAGGTGGGACAGTGAACACCGGGGAGCTGTTTTTT.

The genes are TRBV6-5 and TRBJ1-2, with D possibly matching TRBD1 (5 bases). Per the germline V gene, CDR1 is MNHEY and CDR2 is SVGAGI. V was cut by 2 bases and J by 7 bases, with 14 bases left in between. The CDR3 sequence is 14 residues long. Written as DNA, the CDR3 is TGTGCCAGCAGTTACGGGACCCGGGGTGCTGGCTACACCTTC. Translation: CASSYGTRGAGYTF.

The rearrangement links TRBV6-5 to TRBJ2-2; D uncertain. The CDR3 extends over 14 amino acids. Germline V lookup: CDR1 MNHEY, CDR2 SVGAGI. V gave up 6 bases and J gave up 2 bases, with 10 bases separating them. The CDR3 protein is CASSPGLNTGELFF. Here the CDR3 DNA reads TGTGCCAGCAGCCCCGGGTTAAACACCGGGGAGCTGTTTTTT.

This sequence joins TRBV30 and TRBJ1-3; the D gene is possibly TRBD1 (6 bases). This CDR3 contains 15 residues. Trimming took 4 bases from V and 1 from J, leaving 14 bases between them. Germline V gene sequence: CDR1 GTSNPN, CDR2 SVGIG (reference sequence). The CDR3 spells CAWTLQGLSGNTIYF. For the CDR3, the DNA is TGTGCCTGGACCTTACAGGGTTTGTCTGGAAACACCATATATTTT.

The V call is TRBV19, the J call TRBJ2-2; D is possibly TRBD1 (6 bases). This CDR3 has 15 amino acids. CDR1 is LNHDA and CDR2 is SQIVND in the germline V gene (reference sequence). The germline V and J ends were trimmed by 5 bases and 7 bases, with 17 bases remaining between them. The CDR3 region is CASSPDTGSGGELFF. In nucleotides, the CDR3 is TGTGCCAGTAGTCCGGACACAGGGTCCGGCGGGGAGCTGTTTTTT.

The chain uses TRBV5-1 and TRBJ1-1, with D unclear. This CDR3 has 12 residues. Germline V lookup: CDR1 SGHRS, CDR2 YFSETQ. Trimming removed 0 bases at V and 3 bases at J, with 3 bases between. The CDR3 DNA reads TGCGCCAGCAGCTTGGAACACACTGAAGCTTTCTTT. Its translation: CASSLEHTEAFF.

This chain connects TRBV7-2 to TRBJ1-1, with no clear D. Germline V CDR1 and CDR2: SGHTA, FQGNSA. Trimming removed 1 base at V and 4 bases at J, with 10 bases between. The CDR3 contains 14 residues. In DNA form, the CDR3 reads TGTGCCAGCAGCTTAGAGAGTAGGGCCACTGAAGCTTTCTTT. This translates into CASSLESRATEAFF.

A single count supports this clone. The chain carries TRBV7-2 and TRBJ2-4; the D is unclear. The V and J ends lost 4 bases and 6 bases respectively, with 10 bases between them. Germline V gene sequence: CDR1 SGHTA, CDR2 FQGNSA. The CDR3 is 13 residues long. CDR3 sequence: CASSYGTRNIQYF. In nucleotides, the CDR3 is TGTGCCAGCAGCTACGGCACCCGAAACATTCAGTACTTC.

For the CDR3, the DNA is TGCGCCAGCAGCACCAGTGTACAGGGAGGCGAGCAGTACTTC. This gives the protein CASSTSVQGGEQYF. The V gene is TRBV5-1, the J gene TRBJ2-7; D tentatively fits TRBD1 or TRBD2 (6 bases each). This CDR3 comprises 14 residues. V was trimmed by 4 bases and J by 6 bases, leaving 17 bases between them. Germline V gives CDR1 SGHRS, CDR2 YFSETQ.

The chain combines TRBV27 with TRBJ1-2; a possible D gene is TRBD1 (6 bases). Trimming pared 6 bases from V and 8 bases from J, leaving 13 bases between. The CDR3 is 12 residues long. Germline CDR1 MNHEY, CDR2 SMNVEV (reference sequence). CDR3 nucleotide sequence: TGTGCCAGCAGCCCTTTGACAGGAGGCTACACCTTC. This gives the protein CASSPLTGGYTF.

The chain employs TRBV18 and TRBJ1-1; 9 bases are shared with TRBD1. Germline V CDR1 and CDR2: KGHSH, LQKENI. This CDR3 is built from 15 residues. V shed 1 base and J 6 bases; nucleotides not matched to a gene: 6. CDR3 sequence: CASSPRGQGMAEAFF. The DNA for the CDR3 is TGTGCCAGCTCACCACGGGGACAGGGCATGGCTGAAGCTTTCTTT.

This rearrangement joins TRBV4-1 to TRBJ2-1, with a tentative D call TRBD1 (5 bases). This CDR3 has 14 residues. V was pared by 3 bases and J by 6 bases, with 12 bases between. The germline CDR1 and CDR2 sequences are MGHRA and YSYEKL. This CDR3 reads CASSQERQSNEQFF. DNA for the CDR3: TGCGCCAGCAGCCAGGAGAGACAGAGCAATGAGCAGTTCTTC.

This clone has just one count. Written as DNA, the CDR3 is TGTGCCAGCAGCTCAAACAGGGTTGGCTATGGCTACACCTTC. It translates to CASSSNRVGYGYTF. The chain joins TRBV7-2 to TRBJ1-2; possibly TRBD1 for D (6 bases). The CDR3 has 14 amino acids. Germline CDR1 is SGHTA and CDR2 is FQGNSA. Between the trimmed V and J ends, which lost 4 bases and 4 bases, there was a span of 13 bases.

The chain is built from TRBV9 and TRBJ2-7; 9 bases fit TRBD2. The J segment lost 6 bases and the V segment lost 0 bases, leaving 7 bases of the junction unmatched. The CDR3 is 15 residues long. CDR1 and CDR2 (germline): SGDLS, YYNGEE. This chain's CDR3 is CASSVDPSGVSEQYF. CDR3 nucleotide sequence: TGTGCCAGCAGCGTAGATCCTAGCGGGGTTTCCGAGCAGTACTTC.

V gene TRBV7-3 combines with J gene TRBJ2-3; D not certain. Germline values: CDR1 SGHTA, CDR2 FQGTGA. The V gene lost 4 bases and the J gene lost 2 bases, with 7 bases spanning the gap. The CDR3 has 13 amino acids. CDR3 region: CASSYGFTDTQYF. The CDR3 DNA is TGTGCCAGCAGCTACGGATTCACAGATACGCAGTATTTT.